Below, 14 T cell receptor beta chains from the same sample are listed, as sequenced in a study of cytomegalovirus exposure and HLA in healthy donors. Primers included in the PCR were 60 Vbeta and 13 Jbeta primers. Some clones are missing from TCRdb's copy, which holds only in-frame ones; the method was immunoSEQ multiplex PCR. The sample has more than 85,000 clones, 12% to 15% seen once. Sequencing was done on a sample of PBMCs. Receptor source: a female donor in good health and CMV-seronegative.

This clone was observed a few times. V is TRBV5-1 and J is TRBJ2-1; possibly TRBD2 for D (7 bases). V lost 5 bases and J lost 0, with 12 bases in between. CDR1 is SGHRS and CDR2 is YFSETQ in the germline V gene. The CDR3 has 15 residues. The CDR3 sequence is CASRQRGASYNEQFF. Here the CDR3 DNA reads TGCGCCAGCAGACAACGGGGGGCCTCCTACAATGAGCAGTTCTTC.

Only a few counts were recorded for this clone. The rearrangement links TRBV6-4 to TRBJ1-1, with 9 bases lining up with TRBD1. Looked up from germline, CDR1 is MRHNA and CDR2 is SNTAGT. This CDR3 region has 14 residues. The trim removed 4 bases at V and 11 bases at J, leaving 11 bases unmatched. The CDR3 DNA follows: TGTGCCAGCAGTGGGACCCCGGGACAGGGATTTGCTTTCTTT. This sequence encodes CASSGTPGQGFAFF.

This clone showed up just a few times. The chain links TRBV6-1 to TRBJ2-7, with D unresolved. The CDR3 is 16 amino acids. Germline V gives CDR1 MNHNS, CDR2 SASEGT. Trimming shortened V by 2 bases and J by 1 base, and 15 bases separated the two germline ends. The CDR3 region has the DNA TGTGCCAGCAGTGAATATGCGGTACGTTATTCCTACGAGCAGTACTTC. It codes for CASSEYAVRYSYEQYF.

This clone was observed a few times. The rearrangement uses TRBV12-5 and TRBJ2-5, with TRBD2 matching 8 bases. J gave up 5 bases and V 5 bases, and 13 bases lay outside the gene matches. This CDR3 has 16 amino acids. Germline V gene sequence: CDR1 LGHNT, CDR2 FRNRAP. CDR3: CASGLPRGGLGETQYF. The CDR3 nucleotides are TGTGCTAGTGGTCTCCCCCGCGGGGGGCTGGGGGAGACCCAGTACTTC.

This clone was observed a few times. V and J are TRBV25-1 and TRBJ2-3; TRBD1 aligns across 8 bases. From germline, CDR1 is MGHDK and CDR2 SYGVNS. This CDR3 has 18 residues. Germline trimming cut 3 bases from V and 6 bases from J; bases unmatched to any gene: 17. The CDR3 protein is CASSDPLPTGVGWDTQYF. CDR3 coding DNA: TGTGCCAGCAGTGACCCCCTCCCGACAGGGGTCGGGTGGGATACGCAGTATTTT.

The chain uses TRBV10-2 and TRBJ2-1; no clear D. Between the trimmed V and J ends, which lost 7 bases and 0 bases, there was a span of 10 bases. Per germline, CDR1 WSHSY and CDR2 SAAADI. The CDR3 is 14 amino acids. The CDR3 sequence is CASTPEISYNEQFF. Written as DNA, the CDR3 is TGCGCCAGCACTCCAGAAATCTCCTACAATGAGCAGTTCTTC.

The CDR3 is CASSLGGGGNTEAFF. Written as DNA, the CDR3 is TGTGCCAGCAGCTTAGGGGGGGGCGGGAACACTGAAGCTTTCTTT. This chain connects TRBV7-2 to TRBJ1-1; D is possibly TRBD1 (6 bases). Trimming stripped 1 base from V and 1 base from J, with 10 bases between. This CDR3 contains 15 residues. Looked up from germline, CDR1 is SGHTA and CDR2 is FQGNSA. Variable domain in full (rest from reference TRBV7-2 and TRBJ1-1): GAGVSQSPSNKVTEKGKDVELRCDPISGHTALYWYRQSLGQGLEFLIYFQGNSAPDKSGLPSDRFSAERTGGSVSTLTIQRTQQEDSAVYLCASSLGGGGNTEAFFGQGTRLTVV.

This clone was detected a few times. The CDR3 spells CASSSDRRSTIYF. The CDR3 region has the DNA TGTGCCAGCAGTTCGGACAGGCGGAGCACCATATATTTT. The gene calls are TRBV5-8 and TRBJ1-3; 7 positions match TRBD1. The CDR3 contains 13 residues. Germline lookup yields CDR1 SGHTS and CDR2 YDEGEE. The V gene end was trimmed by 5 bases and the J gene end by 9 bases; junction bases not matched to a gene: 8.

This clone was observed a handful of times. The gene calls are TRBV5-1 and TRBJ1-1; 8 bases map to TRBD1. The CDR3 sequence is 14 residues long. V shed 4 bases, J shed 4 bases, and the junction held 6 bases outside the gene matches. Germline CDR1 reads SGHRS; CDR2 reads YFSETQ. This CDR3 is CASSRSGTGTEAFF. Written as DNA, the CDR3 is TGCGCCAGCAGCCGATCCGGGACAGGCACTGAAGCTTTCTTT.

The gene calls are TRBV30 and TRBJ1-5; 7 bases fit TRBD1. Per the germline V gene, CDR1 is GTSNPN and CDR2 is SVGIG (reference sequence). The ends lost 0 bases at V and 4 bases at J; junction bases unmatched: 3. CDR3 size: 14 residues. The CDR3 bases are TGTGCCTGGAGTGTACAACAGGGGAATCAGCCCCAGCATTTT. It specifies CAWSVQQGNQPQHF.

The V and J genes are TRBV5-6 and TRBJ1-5, with 8 bases lining up with TRBD1. The CDR3 has 15 amino acids. With 4 bases clipped from V and 2 bases from J, the junction kept 5 bases outside the gene matches. From germline, CDR1 is SGHDT and CDR2 YYEEEE. The CDR3 region has the DNA TGTGCCAGCAGCCGGACAGGGTTAGGCAATCAGCCCCAGCATTTT. Translated, it gives CASSRTGLGNQPQHF.

CDR3 in amino acids: CASSIPGQEAFF. CDR3 DNA sequence: TGTGCCAGCAGCATTCCGGGACAGGAAGCTTTCTTT. V and J are TRBV9 and TRBJ1-1; 7 nucleotides line up with TRBD1. The germline V gene encodes CDR1 SGDLS and CDR2 YYNGEE. V was pared by 4 bases and J by 8 bases, with 5 bases of the junction left unmatched. The CDR3 length is 12 residues.

This clone was detected a few times. CDR3 coding DNA: TGTGCCAGCAGCCCGGTCGGGAGAGGCACCGGGGAGCTGTTTTTT. Translating it yields CASSPVGRGTGELFF. The genes are TRBV13 and TRBJ2-2; TRBD2 might be the D (6 bases). Germline V gene lookup returns CDR1 PRHDT and CDR2 FYEKMQ (reference sequence). The ends were cut back, 5 bases at V and 4 bases at J, with 14 bases in the middle. The CDR3 sequence is 15 residues long.

The sample holds a few counts of this clone. The V gene is TRBV4-3, the J gene TRBJ2-1; 8 bases are shared with TRBD2. Trimming removed 0 bases from V and 4 bases from J; junction bases left unmatched: 5. The CDR3 runs to 16 residues. Germline-derived CDR1 and CDR2 are LGHNA and YSLEER. CDR3 sequence (DNA): TGCGCCAGCAGCCAAGATGACGAGCGGGAGTACAATGAGCAGTTCTTC. Translated, it gives CASSQDDEREYNEQFF.